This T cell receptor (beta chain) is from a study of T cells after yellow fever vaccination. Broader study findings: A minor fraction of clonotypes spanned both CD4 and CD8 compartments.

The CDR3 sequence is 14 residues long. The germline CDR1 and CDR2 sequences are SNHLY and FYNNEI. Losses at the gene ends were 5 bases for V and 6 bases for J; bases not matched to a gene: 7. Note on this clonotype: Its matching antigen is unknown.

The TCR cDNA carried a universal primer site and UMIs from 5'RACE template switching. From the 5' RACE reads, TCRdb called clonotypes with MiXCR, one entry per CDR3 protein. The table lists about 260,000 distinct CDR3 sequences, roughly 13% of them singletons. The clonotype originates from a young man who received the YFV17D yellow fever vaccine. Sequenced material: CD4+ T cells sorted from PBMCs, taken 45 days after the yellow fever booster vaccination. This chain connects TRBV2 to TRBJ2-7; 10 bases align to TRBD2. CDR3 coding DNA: TGTGCCAGCAGTCTAGCGGGAGTAGGGCTCGAGCAGTACTTC. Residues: CASSLAGVGLEQYF.